These 29 T cell receptor beta chains originate from one sample sequenced in a study of CD8+ T cells in alopecia areata. As to treatment: oral pan-JAK inhibitor, 5-10 mg twice daily. The sequencing template was cDNA reverse transcribed from extracted RNA. TCRdb's copy holds only in-frame clones and misses some; the assay was immunoSEQ multiplex PCR. The data contain 150,000 to 200,000 clones, around 60% of them singletons. The sequencing here drew on CD4+ T cells sorted from blood, taken around week 50, from a patient treated with tofacitinib. All receptors come from a human donor with alopecia areata.

Only a few counts were recorded for this clone. The chain has TRBV7-3 and TRBJ2-2, with 10 nucleotides matching TRBD1. V lost 5 bases, J lost 6 bases, and 6 bases stayed unmatched. Germline V gene sequence: CDR1 SGHTA, CDR2 FQGTGA. The CDR3 is made up of 15 amino acids. As DNA, the CDR3 is TGTGCCAGCAGCCGCCAAGGACAGGGGGCCGGGGAGCTGTTTTTT. The encoded protein is CASSRQGQGAGELFF.

This chain connects TRBV29-1 to TRBJ1-2; D not resolved. The V gene's germline CDR1 is SQVTM and CDR2 ANQGSEA. The CDR3 contains 11 residues. Trimming left V 4 bases short and J 4 bases short, with 7 bases between. The chain's CDR3 is CSVARGYGYTF. The DNA of the CDR3 is TGCAGCGTTGCCCGGGGCTATGGCTACACCTTC. Drawing the rest from reference TRBV29-1 and TRBJ1-2, the complete variable domain is SAVISQKPSRDICQRGTSLTIQCQVDSQVTMMFWYRQQPGQSLTLIATANQGSEATYESGFVIDKFPISRPNLTFSTLTVSNMSPEDSSIYLCSVARGYGYTFGSGTRLTVV.

This clone was detected once. The chain employs TRBV18 and TRBJ1-2; the D is unclear. This CDR3 is built from 14 residues. Between the trimmed V and J ends, which lost 3 bases and 8 bases, there was a span of 16 bases. The germline V gene encodes CDR1 KGHSH and CDR2 LQKENI. Here the CDR3 reads CASSPYAPSPGYTF. As DNA, the CDR3 is TGTGCCAGCTCACCCTACGCCCCGTCCCCGGGCTACACCTTC. Full variable domain (outside the CDR3, taken from reference TRBV18 and TRBJ1-2): NAGVMQNPRHLVRRRGQEARLRCSPMKGHSHVYWYRQLPEEGLKFMVYLQKENIIDESGMPKERFSAEFPKEGPSILRIQQVVRGDSAAYFCASSPYAPSPGYTFGSGTRLTVV.

This clone was picked up a small number of times. The gene calls are TRBV18 and TRBJ2-4; 8 bases align to TRBD1. This CDR3 has 13 amino acids. After removal of 3 bases from V and 8 bases from J, the junction contained 3 bases not matched to a gene. The germline CDR1 and CDR2 sequences are KGHSH and LQKENI. The CDR3 DNA reads TGTGCCAGCTCACCTCAGGGGGCAGACATTCAGTACTTC. It translates to CASSPQGADIQYF.

The rearrangement uses TRBV11-2 and TRBJ1-2; TRBD1 might be the D (6 bases). V was shortened by 4 bases and J by 2 bases, with 11 bases between the two germline ends. This CDR3 is built from 14 residues. The germline V gene has CDR1 SGHAT and CDR2 FQNNGV. The CDR3 DNA follows: TGTGCCAGCAGCTCCAACCAGGGGAACTATGGCTACACCTTC. Translating it yields CASSSNQGNYGYTF. The whole variable domain, filled in from reference TRBV11-2 and TRBJ1-2, reads EAGVAQSPRYKIIEKRQSVAFWCNPISGHATLYWYQQILGQGPKLLIQFQNNGVVDDSQLPKDRFSAERLKGVDSTLKIQPAKLEDSAVYLCASSSNQGNYGYTFGSGTRLTVV.

The sample holds a few counts of this clone. The rearrangement links TRBV5-1 to TRBJ2-7; D is perhaps TRBD2 (6 bases). V shed 0 bases and J shed 2 bases, with 12 bases lying between them. The CDR3 runs 15 residues. Germline lookup yields CDR1 SGHRS and CDR2 YFSETQ. The CDR3 reads CASSLDASAAYEQYF. CDR3 bases: TGCGCCAGCAGCTTGGATGCTAGCGCCGCCTACGAGCAGTACTTC.

V is TRBV19 and J is TRBJ1-3, with a tentative D call TRBD1 (5 bases). CDR3 size: 13 residues. Germline values: CDR1 LNHDA, CDR2 SQIVND (reference sequence). Trimming shortened V by 4 bases and J by 3 bases, and 7 bases separated the two germline ends. The CDR3 sequence is CASSTGFGNTIYF. Written as DNA, the CDR3 is TGTGCCAGTAGTACAGGGTTTGGAAACACCATATATTTT.

This clone was seen just once. The rearrangement uses TRBV29-1 and TRBJ1-1, with D perhaps matching TRBD1 (6 bases). The CDR3 consists of 14 residues. CDR1 and CDR2 (germline): SQVTM, ANQGSEA. V lost 7 bases and J lost 1, with 16 bases in between. The CDR3 nucleotides are TGCAGCGGCGGCAGGGGATCGCCGAACACTGAAGCTTTCTTT. Protein: CSGGRGSPNTEAFF.

Turning to this clone: Different DNA sequences within this sample yield the same CDR3. V and J are TRBV29-1 and TRBJ1-1; D possibly corresponds to TRBD1 (6 bases). Germline assignment: CDR1 SQVTM and CDR2 ANQGSEA. The CDR3 has 13 residues. The V gene lost 6 bases and the J gene lost 0 bases, with 11 bases spanning the gap. Here the CDR3 reads CSVAGVLNTEAFF. The DNA for the CDR3 is TGCAGCGTAGCAGGGGTCCTGAACACTGAAGCTTTCTTT.

The chain uses TRBV6-5 and TRBJ2-3; 9 bases agree with TRBD1. V shed 6 bases and J 0 bases; nucleotides not matched to a gene: 4. This CDR3 is 15 amino acids long. CDR1 MNHEY and CDR2 SVGAGI come from the germline V gene. CDR3 in amino acids: CASSWTGASTDTQYF. In DNA form, the CDR3 reads TGTGCCAGCAGCTGGACAGGGGCTAGCACAGATACGCAGTATTTT.

The V call is TRBV9, the J call TRBJ2-2; D perhaps matches TRBD1 (6 bases). This CDR3 comprises 14 residues. V was pared by 4 bases and J by 3 bases, with 10 bases between. Germline lookup yields CDR1 SGDLS and CDR2 YYNGEE. The CDR3 reads CASSQGTYTGELFF. The CDR3 region has the DNA TGTGCCAGCAGCCAGGGGACCTACACCGGGGAGCTGTTTTTT.

This chain connects TRBV13 to TRBJ1-1; D is undetermined. From germline, CDR1 is PRHDT and CDR2 FYEKMQ (reference sequence). The ends were cut back, 1 base at V and 1 base at J, with 10 bases in the middle. The CDR3 has 15 amino acids. Here the CDR3 reads CASSLARGRNTEAFF. Here the CDR3 DNA reads TGTGCCAGCAGCTTAGCTCGGGGAAGGAACACTGAAGCTTTCTTT.

This rearrangement joins TRBV4-3 to TRBJ1-2; D is ambiguous. This CDR3 comprises 15 residues. The germline V gene has CDR1 LGHNA and CDR2 YSLEER. V was pared by 1 base and J by 4 bases, with 13 bases between. CDR3 sequence: CASSQVVNGPYGYTF. CDR3 nucleotides: TGCGCCAGCAGCCAAGTCGTCAACGGCCCCTATGGCTACACCTTC.

The rearrangement joins TRBV14 to TRBJ2-7; tentatively, D is TRBD1 (5 bases). The germline V gene encodes CDR1 SGHDN and CDR2 FVKESK. This CDR3 spans 15 amino acids. V gave up 3 bases and J gave up 3 bases, with 15 bases separating them. CDR3 in amino acids: CASSQTVSSGYEQYF. DNA for the CDR3: TGTGCCAGCAGCCAGACAGTCTCCTCGGGCTACGAGCAGTACTTC.

The chain couples TRBV2 to TRBJ1-6; D is unclear. This CDR3 region has 13 residues. Trimming removed 7 bases from V and 6 bases from J, with 10 bases in between. CDR1 SNHLY and CDR2 FYNNEI come from the germline V gene. The CDR3 spells CASIGEVNSPLHF. CDR3 coding DNA: TGTGCCAGCATCGGGGAGGTTAATTCACCCCTCCACTTT.

The chain combines TRBV7-9 with TRBJ1-2; tentative D call: TRBD1 (6 bases). Germline V lookup: CDR1 SEHNR, CDR2 FQNEAQ (reference sequence). This CDR3 is built from 15 residues. V lost 5 bases and J 8 bases, leaving 21 bases between the germline ends. The CDR3 DNA follows: TGTGCCAGCAGCGAGCCCGGGGGGGCGGCTCGAGGCTACACCTTC. Amino acids: CASSEPGGAARGYTF.

This sequence joins TRBV29-1 and TRBJ2-3; 7 bases are shared with TRBD1. The CDR3 runs 14 residues. In germline, CDR1 is SQVTM, CDR2 ANQGSEA. V lost 6 bases to trimming and J lost 0 bases; unmatched junction nucleotides: 6. The CDR3 here is CSVATGPSTDTQYF. The CDR3 nucleotides are TGCAGCGTCGCGACAGGGCCTAGCACAGATACGCAGTATTTT.

The V gene is TRBV7-6, the J gene TRBJ1-5; D gene uncertain. CDR3 length: 13 amino acids. Trimming removed 3 bases at V and 7 bases at J, with 10 bases between. CDR1 is SGHVS, CDR2 FNYEAQ, per germline. CDR3 residues: CASSFDGEQPQHF. The CDR3 DNA reads as TGTGCCAGCAGCTTTGATGGGGAACAGCCCCAGCATTTT.

This sequence joins TRBV30 and TRBJ2-1; TRBD2 aligns across 12 bases. The CDR3 has 14 residues. CDR1 and CDR2 from the germline V gene are GTSNPN and SVGIG (reference sequence). With V trimmed by 3 bases and J by 9 bases, 6 bases remained unmatched. This chain's CDR3 is CAWRPGLAGTEQFF. The DNA for the CDR3 is TGTGCCTGGAGGCCGGGACTAGCGGGTACTGAGCAGTTCTTC.

The V gene is TRBV4-1, the J gene TRBJ2-7; TRBD2 matches at 7 bases. Germline lookup yields CDR1 MGHRA and CDR2 YSYEKL. The CDR3 is 13 amino acids. The DNA of the CDR3 is TGCCGAAGGGTAGCGGGCATTTTCTACGAGCAGTACTTC. Its translation is CRRVAGIFYEQYF.

The chain has TRBV7-9 and TRBJ1-2, with TRBD1 as a possible D gene (6 bases). The CDR3 has 16 residues. The V and J ends lost 5 bases and 8 bases respectively, with 24 bases between them. Germline V gene data show CDR1 as SEHNR and CDR2 as FQNEAQ (reference sequence). CDR3 sequence reads: CASSRVPGGESEGYTF. In nucleotides, the CDR3 is TGTGCCAGCAGCCGTGTCCCGGGGGGCGAATCGGAGGGCTACACCTTC.

In DNA form, the CDR3 reads TGTGCCAGCAGCCGCGGGCTGGGCATCGGGAGTGAGCAGTTCTTC. It specifies CASSRGLGIGSEQFF. The chain combines TRBV7-2 with TRBJ2-1; weak D call: TRBD2 (6 bases). The CDR3 is made up of 15 amino acids. Germline V CDR1 and CDR2: SGHTA, FQGNSA. The V and J ends lost 5 bases and 9 bases respectively, with 20 bases between them. Based on the CDR3 plus reference TRBV7-2 and TRBJ2-1, the full variable domain is GAGVSQSPSNKVTEKGKDVELRCDPISGHTALYWYRQSLGQGLEFLIYFQGNSAPDKSGLPSDRFSAERTGGSVSTLTIQRTQQEDSAVYLCASSRGLGIGSEQFFGPGTRLTVL.

V usage is TRBV9 and J usage is TRBJ2-1, with D possibly TRBD1 on 5 matching bases. The ends were cut back, 0 bases at V and 10 bases at J, with 8 bases in the middle. Germline V gene data show CDR1 as SGDLS and CDR2 as YYNGEE. CDR3 length: 12 amino acids. Here the CDR3 reads CASSVERGEQFF. The CDR3 region has the DNA TGTGCCAGCAGCGTAGAAAGGGGAGAGCAGTTCTTC.

This chain uses TRBV5-1 with TRBJ2-2; TRBD1 matches at 8 bases. Germline trimming cut 2 bases from V and 2 bases from J; bases unmatched to any gene: 2. Germline V lookup: CDR1 SGHRS, CDR2 YFSETQ. The CDR3 contains 15 residues. For the CDR3, the DNA is TGCGCCAGCAGCTTCAGGGGGCGAAACACCGGGGAGCTGTTTTTT. It is translated as CASSFRGRNTGELFF.

This clone was detected a few times. The chain carries TRBV30 and TRBJ1-5; D call uncertain. The CDR3 consists of 13 residues. Trimming took 5 bases from V and 2 from J, leaving 10 bases between them. The germline CDR1 and CDR2 sequences are GTSNPN and SVGIG (reference sequence). CDR3 region: CAWDRRGNQPQHF. CDR3 nucleotide sequence: TGTGCCTGGGACCGGAGGGGCAATCAGCCCCAGCATTTT. The entire variable domain, with the rest obtained from reference TRBV30 and TRBJ1-5, is as follows: SQTIHQWPATLVQPVGSPLSLECTVEGTSNPNLYWYRQAAGRGLQLLFYSVGIGQISSEVPQNLSASRPQDRQFILSSKKLLLSDSGFYLCAWDRRGNQPQHFGDGTRLSIL.

The gene calls are TRBV2 and TRBJ1-6, with D hard to call. The CDR3 has 13 amino acids. Germline V lookup: CDR1 SNHLY, CDR2 FYNNEI. V shed 3 bases and J shed 5 bases, with 5 bases lying between them. CDR3 nucleotides: TGTGCCAGCAGTGAGCGGCATAATTCACCCCTCCACTTT. Translating it yields CASSERHNSPLHF.

The chain couples TRBV5-1 to TRBJ2-2, with TRBD2 as a possible D gene (5 bases). Looked up from germline, CDR1 is SGHRS and CDR2 is YFSETQ. CDR3 length: 16 residues. V dropped 4 bases and J dropped 4 bases, with 17 bases sitting between them. CDR3 bases: TGCGCCAGCAGCCTCCTCCCTGGGGAGCGCACCGGGGAGCTGTTTTTT. Translating gives CASSLLPGERTGELFF.

The chain recombines TRBV11-2 with TRBJ2-6; D gene uncertain. Trimming removed 7 bases from V and 0 bases from J, with 13 bases in between. Germline V lookup: CDR1 SGHAT, CDR2 FQNNGV. The CDR3 is made up of 16 amino acids. The CDR3 region has the DNA TGTGCCAGCACCGGCGGTACCCTCTCTGGGGCCAACGTCCTGACTTTC. It is translated as CASTGGTLSGANVLTF.

This chain links TRBV6-5 with TRBJ1-2; D possibly corresponds to TRBD1 (6 bases). Trimming stripped 6 bases from V and 4 bases from J, with 12 bases between. The CDR3 has 13 residues. Germline V gives CDR1 MNHEY, CDR2 SVGAGI. CDR3 DNA: TGTGCCAGCAGACCTCAGGGGTCCTATGGCTACACCTTC. This encodes CASRPQGSYGYTF.